This TCR beta chain was profiled in a study of T cells in tuberculosis. About the study: Within 7 days of starting treatment, or before, PBMC were stored.

Details on this clone: Its antigen remains unknown.

Overall study findings and caveats: Active tuberculosis TCR-alpha repertoires lay closer to GMM-specific TCRs than IGRA-negative controls, suggesting clonal expansion. Selection depended on which cryopreserved specimens were available. Smaller alpha distances in active tuberculosis partly reflected shorter CDR3-alpha lengths.

The CDR3 is made up of 15 amino acids. Germline CDR1 is LNHDA and CDR2 is SQIVND (reference sequence). V was clipped by 4 bases and J by 6 bases; unmatched bases: 9. Libraries were prepared by immunoSEQ multiplex PCR; TCRdb keeps only in-frame clonotypes and omits some of them. The sample carries some 10,000 clones, 94% recorded once. The source is an adult with tuberculosis. The source material was PBMCs. The chain recombines TRBV19 with TRBJ1-2; TRBD1 agrees at 9 bases. The CDR3 sequence: CASSTTGGYNNGYTF. CDR3 bases: TGTGCCAGTAGTACGACAGGGGGATACAACAATGGCTACACCTTC.